A single sample gave rise to the 9 T cell receptor beta chains below, sequenced in a study of blood T cell repertoires in COVID-19. Some clones are missing from TCRdb's copy, which holds only in-frame ones; the method was immunoSEQ multiplex PCR. The profile shows hundreds of thousands of clones, 85% to 90% of them singletons. Sequenced sample: peripheral blood. All receptors come from a woman between 18 and 29 years old with acute or convalescent COVID-19.

The chain carries TRBV2 and TRBJ2-5; tentatively, D is TRBD1 (7 bases). This CDR3 comprises 15 residues. V lost 4 bases to trimming and J lost 2 bases, with 14 bases between them. Germline lookup yields CDR1 SNHLY and CDR2 FYNNEI. The CDR3 sequence: CASSATEGAQETQYF. Here the CDR3 DNA reads TGTGCCAGCAGTGCCACGGAGGGGGCACAAGAGACCCAGTACTTC.

V is TRBV7-2 and J is TRBJ2-1, with TRBD1 identical over 10 bases. The J segment lost 1 base and the V segment lost 5 bases, leaving 11 bases of the junction unmatched. CDR3 length: 18 residues. Germline CDR1 and CDR2: SGHTA and FQGNSA. CDR3 sequence: CASSPGTGALRSYNEQFF. The DNA for the CDR3 is TGTGCCAGCAGCCCCGGGACAGGGGCCTTAAGGTCCTACAATGAGCAGTTCTTC.

The V gene is TRBV7-9, the J gene TRBJ2-1, with D hard to call. The CDR3 runs 14 residues. CDR1 is SEHNR, CDR2 FQNEAQ, per germline (reference sequence). Trimming shortened V by 2 bases and J by 0 bases, and 5 bases separated the two germline ends. CDR3 DNA sequence: TGTGCCAGCAGCTTAAGTAGCTCCTACAATGAGCAGTTCTTC. Its translation is CASSLSSSYNEQFF.

The rearrangement links TRBV7-8 to TRBJ2-3, with TRBD2 matching over 13 bases. J was trimmed by 5 bases and V by 5 bases; bases with no gene match: 4. The CDR3 length is 15 residues. The V gene's germline CDR1 is SGHVS and CDR2 FQNEAQ. The CDR3 DNA reads TGTGCCAGCAGCCAACTAGCGGGGGGGAAAGATACGCAGTATTTT. It specifies CASSQLAGGKDTQYF.

V gene TRBV7-9 combines with J gene TRBJ1-6, with TRBD1 identical over 10 bases. Trimming took 6 bases from V and 10 from J; bases not matched to a gene: 6. The germline CDR1 and CDR2 sequences are SEHNR and FQNEAQ (reference sequence). The CDR3 is made up of 14 amino acids. CDR3: CASRPRTGGSPLHF. CDR3 coding DNA: TGTGCCAGCAGGCCAAGGACAGGGGGGTCACCCCTCCACTTT. Looking up the rest from reference TRBV7-9 and TRBJ1-6 gives the full variable domain: DTGVSQNPRHKITKRGQNVTFRCDPISEHNRLYWYRQTLGQGPEFLTYFQNEAQLEKSRLLSDRFSAERPKGSFSTLEIQRTEQGDSAMYLCASRPRTGGSPLHFGNGTRLTVT.

Turning to this clone: The same CDR3 can be traced to other DNA sequences in this sample. This sequence joins TRBV5-1 and TRBJ2-3, with 10 bases identical to TRBD1. CDR1 and CDR2 (germline): SGHRS, YFSETQ. V lost 3 bases and J lost 2; bases outside the gene matches: 3. The CDR3 has 15 amino acids. CDR3 sequence (DNA): TGCGCCAGCAGCTCGGGACAGGGGAACACAGATACGCAGTATTTT. As protein: CASSSGQGNTDTQYF.

The rearrangement links TRBV18 to TRBJ1-3; TRBD1 might be the D (6 bases). The CDR3 runs 19 residues. Per germline, CDR1 KGHSH and CDR2 LQKENI. The V end lost 1 base, the J end lost 4 bases, and 23 bases lay between the germline ends. Here the CDR3 reads CASSPRAHEQGLSGNTIYF. The CDR3 nucleotides read TGTGCCAGCTCACCACGGGCCCATGAGCAGGGGCTGTCCGGAAACACCATATATTTT.

This clone was observed once. This sequence joins TRBV5-8 and TRBJ1-2, with D tentatively TRBD1 (6 bases). The CDR3 consists of 15 residues. Per the germline V gene, CDR1 is SGHTS and CDR2 is YDEGEE. Trimming cost V 4 bases and J 2 bases, with 15 bases left between them. CDR3 residues: CASSVRPGTNYGYTF. Written as DNA, the CDR3 is TGTGCCAGCAGCGTGAGGCCCGGGACAAACTATGGCTACACCTTC.

The chain couples TRBV18 to TRBJ1-5, with a weak D call TRBD1 (5 bases). Germline V gene sequence: CDR1 KGHSH, CDR2 LQKENI. This CDR3 has 15 residues. V lost 2 bases to trimming and J lost 1 base, with 9 bases between them. CDR3 protein: CASSPNGGSNQPQHF. Here the CDR3 DNA reads TGTGCCAGCTCACCAAACGGGGGAAGCAATCAGCCCCAGCATTTT.